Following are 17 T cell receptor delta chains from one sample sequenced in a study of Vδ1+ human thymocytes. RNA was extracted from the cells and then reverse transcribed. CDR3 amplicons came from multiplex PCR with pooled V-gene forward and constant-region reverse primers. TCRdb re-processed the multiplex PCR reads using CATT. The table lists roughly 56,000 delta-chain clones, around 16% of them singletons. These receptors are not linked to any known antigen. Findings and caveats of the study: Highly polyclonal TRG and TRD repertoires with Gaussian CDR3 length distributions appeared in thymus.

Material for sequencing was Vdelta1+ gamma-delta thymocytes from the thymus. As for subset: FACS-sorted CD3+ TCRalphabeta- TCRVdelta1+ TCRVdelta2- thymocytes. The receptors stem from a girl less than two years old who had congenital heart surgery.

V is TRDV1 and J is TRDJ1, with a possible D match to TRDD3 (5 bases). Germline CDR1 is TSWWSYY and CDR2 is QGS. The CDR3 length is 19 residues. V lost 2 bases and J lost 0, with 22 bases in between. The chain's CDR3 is CALGEIPSQWGRYTDKLIF. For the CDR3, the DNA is TGTGCTCTTGGGGAAATTCCGAGCCAATGGGGACGGTACACCGATAAACTCATCTTT.

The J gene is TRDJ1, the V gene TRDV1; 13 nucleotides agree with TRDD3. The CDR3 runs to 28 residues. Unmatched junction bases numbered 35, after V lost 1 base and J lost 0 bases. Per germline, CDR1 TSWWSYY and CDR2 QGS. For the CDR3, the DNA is TGTGCTCTTGGGGAACCCCCCCAATTCCCCGCGAGTGACTGGGGGATACGCCTAAGGGTCCCGTACACCGATAAACTCATCTTT. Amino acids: CALGEPPQFPASDWGIRLRVPYTDKLIF.

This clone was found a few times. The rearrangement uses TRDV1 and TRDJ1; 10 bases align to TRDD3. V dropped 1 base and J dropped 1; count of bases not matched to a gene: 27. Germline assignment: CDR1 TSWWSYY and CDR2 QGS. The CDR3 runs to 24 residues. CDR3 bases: TGTGCTCTTGGGGAACGGGGGTCATGGCCTACTGGGGGATCCGGGGGAAAGAGCACCGATAAACTCATCTTT. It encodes CALGERGSWPTGGSGGKSTDKLIF.

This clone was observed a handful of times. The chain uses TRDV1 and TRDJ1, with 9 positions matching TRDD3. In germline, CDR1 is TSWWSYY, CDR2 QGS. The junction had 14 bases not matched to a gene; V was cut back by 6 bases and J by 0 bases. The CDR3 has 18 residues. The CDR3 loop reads CALGPKLGDLPYTDKLIF. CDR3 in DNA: TGTGCTCTTGGCCCGAAACTGGGGGACCTACCTTACACCGATAAACTCATCTTT.

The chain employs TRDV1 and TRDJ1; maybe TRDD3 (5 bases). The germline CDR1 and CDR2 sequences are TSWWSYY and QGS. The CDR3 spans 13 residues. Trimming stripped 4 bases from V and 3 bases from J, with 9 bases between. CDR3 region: CALGGLDSDKLIF. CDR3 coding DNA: TGTGCTCTTGGGGGACTGGACTCCGATAAACTCATCTTT.

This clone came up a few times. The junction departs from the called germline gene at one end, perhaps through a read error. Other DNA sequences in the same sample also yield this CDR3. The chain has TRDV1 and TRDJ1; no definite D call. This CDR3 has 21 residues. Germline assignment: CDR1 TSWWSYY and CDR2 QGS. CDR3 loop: CALGEFPIPRSVLPYTDKLIF. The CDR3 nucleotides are TGTGCTCTTGGGGAGTTTCCGATTCCCCGATCCGTACTACCGTACACCGATAAACTCATCTTC.

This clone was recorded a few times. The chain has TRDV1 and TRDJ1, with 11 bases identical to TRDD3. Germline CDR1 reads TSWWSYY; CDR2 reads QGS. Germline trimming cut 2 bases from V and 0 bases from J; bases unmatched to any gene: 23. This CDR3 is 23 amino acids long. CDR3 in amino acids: CALGERFGDRLGDTSSYTDKLIF. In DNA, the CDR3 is TGTGCTCTTGGGGAAAGGTTCGGGGACCGGCTGGGGGATACCTCGTCGTACACCGATAAACTCATCTTT.

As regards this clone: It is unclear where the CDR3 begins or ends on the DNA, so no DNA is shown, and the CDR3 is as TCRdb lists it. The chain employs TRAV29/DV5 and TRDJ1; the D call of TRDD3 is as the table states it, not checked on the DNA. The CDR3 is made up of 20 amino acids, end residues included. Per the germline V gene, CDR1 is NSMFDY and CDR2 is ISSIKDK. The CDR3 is CSVLLCSRRSTGGSTDKLIF.

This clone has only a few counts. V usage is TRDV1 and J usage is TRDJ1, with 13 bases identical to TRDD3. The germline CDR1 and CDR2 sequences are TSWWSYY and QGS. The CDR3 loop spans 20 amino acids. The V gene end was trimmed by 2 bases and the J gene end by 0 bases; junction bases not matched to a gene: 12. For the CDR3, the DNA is TGTGCTCTTGGGGAAAATCCAGTACTGGGGGATACGCTGTACACCGATAAACTCATCTTT. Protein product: CALGENPVLGDTLYTDKLIF.

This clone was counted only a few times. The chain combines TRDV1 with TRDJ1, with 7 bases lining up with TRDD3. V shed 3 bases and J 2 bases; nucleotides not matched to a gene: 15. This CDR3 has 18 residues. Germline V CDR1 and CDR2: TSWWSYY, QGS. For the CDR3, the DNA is TGTGCTCTTGGGGACCGTTTAACCCGGGGGATCTGGACCGATAAACTCATCTTT. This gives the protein CALGDRLTRGIWTDKLIF.

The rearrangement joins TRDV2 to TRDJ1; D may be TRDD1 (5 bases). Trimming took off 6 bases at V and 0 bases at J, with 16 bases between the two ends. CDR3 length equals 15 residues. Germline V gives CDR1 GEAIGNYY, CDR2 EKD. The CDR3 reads CACCTPNRDTDKLIF. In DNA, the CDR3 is TGTGCCTGTTGCACCCCGAATAGGGACACCGATAAACTCATCTTT.

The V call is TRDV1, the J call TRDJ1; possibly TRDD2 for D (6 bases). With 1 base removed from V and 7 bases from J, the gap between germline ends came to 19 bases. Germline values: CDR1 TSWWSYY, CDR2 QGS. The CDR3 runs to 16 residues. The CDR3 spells CALGEPTFPSNGKLIF. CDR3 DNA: TGTGCTCTTGGGGAACCAACCTTCCCCAGTAATGGTAAACTCATCTTT.

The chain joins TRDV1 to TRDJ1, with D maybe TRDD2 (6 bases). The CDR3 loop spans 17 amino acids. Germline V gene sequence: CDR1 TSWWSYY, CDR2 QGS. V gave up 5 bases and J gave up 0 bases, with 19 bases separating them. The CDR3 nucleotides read TGTGCTCTTGGGTCCTACGACCCGCCCCACCACACCGATAAACTCATCTTT. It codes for CALGSYDPPHHTDKLIF.

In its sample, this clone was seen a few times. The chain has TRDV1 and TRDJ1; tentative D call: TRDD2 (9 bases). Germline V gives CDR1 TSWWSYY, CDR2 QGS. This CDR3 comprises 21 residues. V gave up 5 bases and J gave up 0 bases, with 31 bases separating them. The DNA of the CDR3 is TGTGCTCTTGGGAAGGCCTTCCTACTCATTGCTGGGGGACCGTACACCGATAAACTCATCTTT. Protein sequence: CALGKAFLLIAGGPYTDKLIF.

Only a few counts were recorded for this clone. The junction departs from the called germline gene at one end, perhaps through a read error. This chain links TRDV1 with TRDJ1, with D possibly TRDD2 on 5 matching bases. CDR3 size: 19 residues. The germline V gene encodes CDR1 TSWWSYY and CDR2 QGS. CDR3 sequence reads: CALGALPFPLLEGFDELIF. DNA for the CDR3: TGTGCTCTTGGGGCCTTACCCTTTCCTCTGCTGGAGGGTTTCGATGAACTCATCTTT.

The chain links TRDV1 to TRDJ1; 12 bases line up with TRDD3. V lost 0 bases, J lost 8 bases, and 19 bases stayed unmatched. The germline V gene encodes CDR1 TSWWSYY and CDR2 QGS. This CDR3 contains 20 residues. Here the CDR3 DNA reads TGTGCTCTTGGGGAACTGGGACTACGGCGGGCTGGGGGATACGCGGCGAAACTCATCTTT. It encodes CALGELGLRRAGGYAAKLIF.

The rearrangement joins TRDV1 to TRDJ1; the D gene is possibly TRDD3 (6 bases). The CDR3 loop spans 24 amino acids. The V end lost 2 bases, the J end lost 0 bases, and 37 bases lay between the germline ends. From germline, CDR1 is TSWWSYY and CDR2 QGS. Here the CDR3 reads CALGEGRWGTSWETGYPYTDKLIF. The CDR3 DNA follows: TGTGCTCTTGGGGAAGGGCGTTGGGGTACCTCCTGGGAGACTGGGTACCCGTACACCGATAAACTCATCTTT.